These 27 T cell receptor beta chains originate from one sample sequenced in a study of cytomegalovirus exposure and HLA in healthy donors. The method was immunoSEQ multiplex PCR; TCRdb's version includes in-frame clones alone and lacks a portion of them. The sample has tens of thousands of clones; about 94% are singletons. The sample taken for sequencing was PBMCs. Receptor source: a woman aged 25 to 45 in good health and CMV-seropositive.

Written as DNA, the CDR3 is TGTGCCAGCAGCTTAGTGTCAGAACCCCCCGGGGAGCTGTTTTTT. Its translation is CASSLVSEPPGELFF. J is TRBJ2-2 and V is TRBV7-2, with D unresolved. This CDR3 contains 15 residues. The V gene's germline CDR1 is SGHTA and CDR2 FQGNSA. Trimming pared 1 base from V and 6 bases from J, leaving 12 bases between.

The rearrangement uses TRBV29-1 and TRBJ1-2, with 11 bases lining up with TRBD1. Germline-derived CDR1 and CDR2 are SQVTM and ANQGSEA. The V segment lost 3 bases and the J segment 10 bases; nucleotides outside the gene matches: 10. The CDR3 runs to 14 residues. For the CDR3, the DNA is TGCAGCGTTGATCCGGGACAGGGGGGTCTTGTCTACACCTTC. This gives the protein CSVDPGQGGLVYTF. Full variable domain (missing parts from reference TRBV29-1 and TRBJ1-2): SAVISQKPSRDICQRGTSLTIQCQVDSQVTMMFWYRQQPGQSLTLIATANQGSEATYESGFVIDKFPISRPNLTFSTLTVSNMSPEDSSIYLCSVDPGQGGLVYTFGSGTRLTVV.

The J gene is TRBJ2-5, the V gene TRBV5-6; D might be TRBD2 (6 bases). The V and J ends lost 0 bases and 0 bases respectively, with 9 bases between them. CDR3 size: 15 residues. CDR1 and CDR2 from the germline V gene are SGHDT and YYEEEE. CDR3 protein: CASSLGPSDQETQYF. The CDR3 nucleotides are TGTGCCAGCAGCTTGGGTCCTAGCGACCAAGAGACCCAGTACTTC.

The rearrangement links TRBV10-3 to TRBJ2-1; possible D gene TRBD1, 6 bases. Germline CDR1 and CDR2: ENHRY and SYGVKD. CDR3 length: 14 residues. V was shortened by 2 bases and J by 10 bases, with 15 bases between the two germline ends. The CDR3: CAISEGGPPGEQFF. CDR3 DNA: TGTGCCATCAGTGAGGGGGGCCCTCCCGGAGAGCAGTTCTTC.

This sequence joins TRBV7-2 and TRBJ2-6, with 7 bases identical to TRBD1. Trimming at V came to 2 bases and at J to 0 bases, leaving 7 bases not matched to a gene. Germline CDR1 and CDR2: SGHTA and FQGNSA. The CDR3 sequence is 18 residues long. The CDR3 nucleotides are TGTGCCAGCAGCTTAACCGGGACAGCCTTCTCTGGGGCCAACGTCCTGACTTTC. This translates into CASSLTGTAFSGANVLTF. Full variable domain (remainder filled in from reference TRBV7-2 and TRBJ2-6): GAGVSQSPSNKVTEKGKDVELRCDPISGHTALYWYRQSLGQGLEFLIYFQGNSAPDKSGLPSDRFSAERTGGSVSTLTIQRTQQEDSAVYLCASSLTGTAFSGANVLTFGAGSRLTVL.

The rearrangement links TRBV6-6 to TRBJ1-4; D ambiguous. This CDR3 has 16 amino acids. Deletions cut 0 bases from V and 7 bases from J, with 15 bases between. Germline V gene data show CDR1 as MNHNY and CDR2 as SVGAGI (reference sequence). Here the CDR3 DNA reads TGTGCCAGCAGTTACTCGCCGGGGTCTTTCGGTGAAAAACTGTTTTTT. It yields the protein CASSYSPGSFGEKLFF.

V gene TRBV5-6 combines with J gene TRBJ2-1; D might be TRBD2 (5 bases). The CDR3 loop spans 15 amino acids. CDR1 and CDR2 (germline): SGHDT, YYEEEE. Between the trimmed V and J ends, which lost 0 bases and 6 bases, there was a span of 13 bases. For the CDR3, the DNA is TGTGCCAGCAGCTTGGCCGTGGTGAGCGGCAATGAGCAGTTCTTC. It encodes CASSLAVVSGNEQFF. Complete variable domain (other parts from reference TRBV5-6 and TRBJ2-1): DAGVTQSPTHLIKTRGQQVTLRCSPKSGHDTVSWYQQALGQGPQFIFQYYEEEERQRGNFPDRFSGHQFPNYSSELNVNALLLGDSALYLCASSLAVVSGNEQFFGPGTRLTVL.

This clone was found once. CDR3 protein: CASSQISGTGELFF. CDR3 in DNA: TGTGCCAGCAGCCAAATAAGCGGGACCGGGGAGCTGTTTTTT. V gene TRBV5-6 combines with J gene TRBJ2-2, with D maybe TRBD2 (6 bases). V lost 4 bases and J 5 bases, leaving 12 bases between the germline ends. CDR3 length equals 14 residues. CDR1 is SGHDT and CDR2 is YYEEEE in the germline V gene.

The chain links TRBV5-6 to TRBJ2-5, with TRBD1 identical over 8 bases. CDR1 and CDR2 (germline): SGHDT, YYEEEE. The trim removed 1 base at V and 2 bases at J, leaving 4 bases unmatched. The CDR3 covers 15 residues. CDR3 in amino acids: CASSLSGQGQETQYF. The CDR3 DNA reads TGTGCCAGCAGCTTGAGCGGACAGGGTCAAGAGACCCAGTACTTC.

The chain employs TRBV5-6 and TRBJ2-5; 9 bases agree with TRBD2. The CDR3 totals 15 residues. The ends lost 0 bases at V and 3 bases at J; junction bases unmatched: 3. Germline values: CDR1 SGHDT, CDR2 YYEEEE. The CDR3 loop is CASSLELAGKETQYF. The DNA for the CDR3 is TGTGCCAGCAGCTTGGAGCTAGCGGGAAAAGAGACCCAGTACTTC.

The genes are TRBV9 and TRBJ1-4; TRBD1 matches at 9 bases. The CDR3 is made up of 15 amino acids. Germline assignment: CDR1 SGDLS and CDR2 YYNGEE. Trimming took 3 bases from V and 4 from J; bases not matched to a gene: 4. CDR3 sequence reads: CASSAGQGLNEKLFF. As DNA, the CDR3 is TGTGCCAGCAGCGCGGGACAGGGCCTTAATGAAAAACTGTTTTTT.

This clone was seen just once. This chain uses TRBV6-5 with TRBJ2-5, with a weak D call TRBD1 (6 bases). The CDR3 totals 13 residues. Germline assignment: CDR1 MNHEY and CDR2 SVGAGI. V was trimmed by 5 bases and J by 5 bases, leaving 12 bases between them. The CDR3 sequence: CASSVDQGETQYF. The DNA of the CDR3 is TGTGCCAGCAGTGTTGACCAGGGGGAGACCCAGTACTTC.

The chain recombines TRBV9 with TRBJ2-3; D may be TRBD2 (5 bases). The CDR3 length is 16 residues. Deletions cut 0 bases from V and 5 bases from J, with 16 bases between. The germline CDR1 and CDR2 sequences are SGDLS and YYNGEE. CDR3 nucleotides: TGTGCCAGCAGCGTAGATGAGGGATCGGCCCAAGATACGCAGTATTTT. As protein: CASSVDEGSAQDTQYF.

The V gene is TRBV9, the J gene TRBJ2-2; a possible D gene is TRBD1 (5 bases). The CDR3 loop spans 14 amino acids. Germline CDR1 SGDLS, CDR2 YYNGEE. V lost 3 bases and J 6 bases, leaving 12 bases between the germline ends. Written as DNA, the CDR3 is TGTGCCAGCAGCGCCCGTGACAGCTCCGGGGAGCTGTTTTTT. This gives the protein CASSARDSSGELFF. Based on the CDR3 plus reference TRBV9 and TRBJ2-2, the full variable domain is DSGVTQTPKHLITATGQRVTLRCSPRSGDLSVYWYQQSLDQGLQFLIQYYNGEERAKGNILERFSAQQFPDLHSELNLSSLELGDSALYFCASSARDSSGELFFGEGSRLTVL.

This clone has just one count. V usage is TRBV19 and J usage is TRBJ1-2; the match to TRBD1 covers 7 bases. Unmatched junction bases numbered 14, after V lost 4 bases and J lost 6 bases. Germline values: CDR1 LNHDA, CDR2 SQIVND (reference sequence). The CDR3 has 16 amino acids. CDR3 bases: TGTGCCAGTAGTACCGCACGACAGGGTTTAACGGATGGCTACACCTTC. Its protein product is CASSTARQGLTDGYTF.

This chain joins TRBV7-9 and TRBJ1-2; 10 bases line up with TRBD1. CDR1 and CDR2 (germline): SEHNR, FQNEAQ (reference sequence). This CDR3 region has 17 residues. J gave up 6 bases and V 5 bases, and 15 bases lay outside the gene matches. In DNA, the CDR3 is TGTGCCAGCAGCATATCACCCGGACAGGGGGTTTCCAATGGCTACACCTTC. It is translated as CASSISPGQGVSNGYTF.

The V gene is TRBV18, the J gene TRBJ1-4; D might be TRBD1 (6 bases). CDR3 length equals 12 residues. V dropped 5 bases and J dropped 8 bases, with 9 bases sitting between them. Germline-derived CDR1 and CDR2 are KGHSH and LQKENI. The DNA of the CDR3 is TGTGCCAGCTCAAAAGGGGGAGAAAAACTGTTTTTT. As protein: CASSKGGEKLFF.

The CDR3 loop reads CASRLAGGFYNEQFF. The CDR3 DNA reads as TGTGCCAGCAGGTTAGCGGGAGGCTTCTACAATGAGCAGTTCTTC. The chain combines TRBV28 with TRBJ2-1; 10 nucleotides match TRBD2. V lost 6 bases, J lost 3 bases, and 5 bases stayed unmatched. The CDR3 is made up of 15 amino acids. Germline assignment: CDR1 MDHEN and CDR2 SYDVKM.

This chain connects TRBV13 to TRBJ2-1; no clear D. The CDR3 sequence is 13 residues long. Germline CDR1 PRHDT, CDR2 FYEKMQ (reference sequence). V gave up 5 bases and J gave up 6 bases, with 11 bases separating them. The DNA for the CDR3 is TGTGCCAGCAGCCCCCCCTTGAGCAATGAGCAGTTCTTC. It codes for CASSPPLSNEQFF.

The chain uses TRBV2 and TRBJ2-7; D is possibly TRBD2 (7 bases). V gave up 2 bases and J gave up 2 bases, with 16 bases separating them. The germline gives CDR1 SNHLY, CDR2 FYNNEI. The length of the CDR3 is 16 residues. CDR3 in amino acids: CASSESLAGAAYEQYF. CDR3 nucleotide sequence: TGTGCCAGCAGTGAAAGTTTGGCGGGGGCTGCCTACGAGCAGTACTTC.

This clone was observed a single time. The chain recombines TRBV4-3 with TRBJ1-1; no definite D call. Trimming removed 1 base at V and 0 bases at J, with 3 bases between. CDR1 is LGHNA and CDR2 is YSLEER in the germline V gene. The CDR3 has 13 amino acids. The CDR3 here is CASSQAMNTEAFF. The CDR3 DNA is TGCGCCAGCAGCCAAGCAATGAACACTGAAGCTTTCTTT.

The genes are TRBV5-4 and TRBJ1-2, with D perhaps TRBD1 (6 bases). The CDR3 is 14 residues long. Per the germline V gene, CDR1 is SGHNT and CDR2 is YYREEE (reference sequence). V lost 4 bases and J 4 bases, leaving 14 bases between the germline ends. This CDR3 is CASSTGGASYGYTF. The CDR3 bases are TGTGCCAGCAGCACCGGGGGGGCGAGCTATGGCTACACCTTC.

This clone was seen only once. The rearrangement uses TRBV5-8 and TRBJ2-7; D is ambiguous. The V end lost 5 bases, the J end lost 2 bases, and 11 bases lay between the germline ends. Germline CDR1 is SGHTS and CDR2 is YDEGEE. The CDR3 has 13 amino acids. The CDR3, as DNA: TGTGCCAGCAGAGCTGTAGAGGCCTACGAGCAGTACTTC. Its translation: CASRAVEAYEQYF.

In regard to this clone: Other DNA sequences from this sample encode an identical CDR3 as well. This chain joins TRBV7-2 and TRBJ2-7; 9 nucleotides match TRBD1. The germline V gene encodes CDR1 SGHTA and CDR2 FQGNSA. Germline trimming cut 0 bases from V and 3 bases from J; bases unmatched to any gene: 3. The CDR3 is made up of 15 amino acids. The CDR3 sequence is CASSLAPGQGYEQYF. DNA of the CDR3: TGTGCCAGCAGCTTAGCGCCGGGACAGGGCTACGAGCAGTACTTC.

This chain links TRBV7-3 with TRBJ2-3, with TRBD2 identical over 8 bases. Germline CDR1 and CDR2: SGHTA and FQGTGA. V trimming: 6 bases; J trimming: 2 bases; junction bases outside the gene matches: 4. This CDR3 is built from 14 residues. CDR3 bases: TGTGCCAGCAGTCCGGGAGGGACCACAGATACGCAGTATTTT. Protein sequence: CASSPGGTTDTQYF.

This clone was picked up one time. Here the CDR3 reads CASSQESPFYGQRAHNEQFF. DNA for the CDR3: TGCGCCAGCAGCCAAGAATCCCCATTTTACGGACAGAGAGCCCACAATGAGCAGTTCTTC. V usage is TRBV4-1 and J usage is TRBJ2-1; a possible D gene is TRBD1 (6 bases). CDR3 length equals 20 residues. Germline V CDR1 and CDR2: MGHRA, YSYEKL. V gave up 0 bases and J gave up 5 bases, with 26 bases separating them.

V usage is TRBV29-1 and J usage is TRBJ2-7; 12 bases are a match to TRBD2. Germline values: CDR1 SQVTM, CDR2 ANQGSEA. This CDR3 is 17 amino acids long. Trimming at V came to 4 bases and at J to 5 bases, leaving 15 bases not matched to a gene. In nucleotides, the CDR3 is TGCAGCGTTGTTGTGGGCGGTGGACTAGCGGGATTCCACGAGCAGTACTTC. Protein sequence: CSVVVGGGLAGFHEQYF.